This TCR beta chain was identified in a study of shared clonotypes between healthy human individuals. Study-wide findings and caveats: With few donors, the genetic and exposure-history diversity represented was limited. Incomplete sequencing of sorted subsets was indicated by rarefaction despite large depth.

Donors comprised only Caucasian adults living in Nashville, Tennessee. The CDR3 contains 11 residues. Germline V CDR1 and CDR2: MDHEN, SYDVKM. Trimming removed 2 bases from V and 12 bases from J, with 8 bases in between. Each cell subset's genomic DNA was divided evenly among several immunoSEQ plates. The repertoire was sequenced with immunoSEQ multiplex PCR; TCRdb's copy has only in-frame clones and lacks some. Here the sample spans 2 million to 3 million clones, roughly 93% being singletons. With regard to this clone: Its antigen remains unidentified.

The chain combines TRBV28 with TRBJ1-5, with D tentatively TRBD1 (6 bases). The clonotype was recovered from a man aged 18 to 29 in good health. Some clones in this sample may be carry-over from other donors' samples. The sequenced material came from naive CD4+ T cells from PBMCs. This sample's subset: CD45RA+ positively selected. The CDR3 DNA follows: TGTGCCAGCAGTTTAAGGGGGGTCCAGCATTTT. Protein: CASSLRGVQHF.